These 20 T cell receptor beta chains were sequenced from one sample in a study of T cells in localized non-small cell lung cancer. Method: immunoSEQ multiplex PCR; TCRdb's copy keeps in-frame clones and lacks some. The sample shows approximately 54,000 clones, approximately 82% of them seen only once. The starting material was peripheral blood, obtained before any cancer treatment. These receptors were taken from a female donor of 60 years or more with stage II squamous cell lung carcinoma.

This clone is a singleton in its sample. V and J are TRBV15 and TRBJ2-3; 8 bases map to TRBD1. Germline values: CDR1 LNHNV, CDR2 YYDKDF (reference sequence). With V trimmed by 3 bases and J by 6 bases, 5 bases remained unmatched. This CDR3 is built from 14 residues. Here the CDR3 DNA reads TGTGCCACCAGCAGGACAGGGGCCGCGGATACGCAGTATTTT. Translated: CATSRTGAADTQYF.

This chain links TRBV9 with TRBJ2-1; 9 bases are a match to TRBD2. The J segment lost 0 bases and the V segment lost 2 bases, leaving 18 bases of the junction unmatched. This CDR3 has 21 amino acids. Germline V gene sequence: CDR1 SGDLS, CDR2 YYNGEE. The CDR3 bases are TGTGCCAGCAGCGTCGAAGGAGCGGGGGGCCTTGTGATGATCTCCTACAATGAGCAGTTCTTC. Its translation is CASSVEGAGGLVMISYNEQFF.

J is TRBJ2-7 and V is TRBV7-3; 7 positions match TRBD1. With V trimmed by 4 bases and J by 7 bases, 7 bases remained unmatched. The CDR3 sequence is 13 residues long. Germline lookup yields CDR1 SGHTA and CDR2 FQGTGA. The CDR3, as DNA: TGTGCCAGCAGCTCCGGACAGGTCGGTGAGCAGTACTTC. Amino acids: CASSSGQVGEQYF. Supplemented by reference TRBV7-3 and TRBJ2-7, the full variable domain reads GAGVSQTPSNKVTEKGKYVELRCDPISGHTALYWYRQSLGQGPEFLIYFQGTGAADDSGLPNDRFFAVRPEGSVSTLKIQRTERGDSAVYLCASSSGQVGEQYFGPGTRLTVT.

The chain is built from TRBV7-3 and TRBJ2-5; the D gene is possibly TRBD1 (6 bases). There are 13 residues in the CDR3. Germline lookup yields CDR1 SGHTA and CDR2 FQGTGA. V dropped 1 base and J dropped 5 bases, with 8 bases sitting between them. CDR3 sequence reads: CASSLSRGETQYF. CDR3 in DNA: TGTGCCAGCAGCTTAAGCAGGGGTGAGACCCAGTACTTC.

The chain recombines TRBV2 with TRBJ1-1, with a tentative D call TRBD1 (6 bases). Trimming took 8 bases from V and 5 from J, leaving 18 bases between them. The CDR3 contains 14 residues. Germline CDR1 SNHLY, CDR2 FYNNEI. This CDR3 is CASGGQRSGTEAFF. As DNA, the CDR3 is TGTGCCAGCGGGGGGCAGAGGAGTGGAACTGAAGCTTTCTTT.

CDR3 sequence (DNA): TGTGCCAGCAGCTTGAGGACAGGGGGACAAGAGACCCAGTACTTC. It codes for CASSLRTGGQETQYF. The chain couples TRBV5-6 to TRBJ2-5; 10 bases fit TRBD1. The CDR3 has 15 amino acids. V gave up 1 base and J gave up 2 bases; unmatched junction bases: 2. Germline CDR1 SGHDT, CDR2 YYEEEE.

The chain joins TRBV6-5 to TRBJ1-2; weak D call: TRBD1 (5 bases). The CDR3 extends over 14 amino acids. CDR1 and CDR2 (germline): MNHEY, SVGAGI. The V gene lost 6 bases and the J gene lost 4 bases, with 15 bases spanning the gap. In DNA form, the CDR3 reads TGTGCCAGCAGCCGACCGGGACCCCTCTATGGCTACACCTTC. This codes for CASSRPGPLYGYTF.

V usage is TRBV7-9 and J usage is TRBJ1-1, with no clear D. This CDR3 contains 14 residues. Trimming took off 2 bases at V and 2 bases at J, with 9 bases between the two ends. The germline CDR1 and CDR2 sequences are SEHNR and FQNEAQ (reference sequence). CDR3 residues: CASSLTLGNTEAFF. The CDR3 bases are TGTGCCAGCAGCTTAACTTTAGGAAACACTGAAGCTTTCTTT.

The chain couples TRBV7-9 to TRBJ1-2; D unresolved. This CDR3 has 14 amino acids. Germline V CDR1 and CDR2: SEHNR, FQNEAQ (reference sequence). The V gene lost 0 bases and the J gene lost 6 bases, with 11 bases spanning the gap. The CDR3 spells CASSLARASNGYTF. In DNA form, the CDR3 reads TGTGCCAGCAGCTTAGCGCGTGCTAGCAATGGCTACACCTTC. Supplemented by reference TRBV7-9 and TRBJ1-2, the full variable domain reads DTGVSQNPRHKITKRGQNVTFRCDPISEHNRLYWYRQTLGQGPEFLTYFQNEAQLEKSRLLSDRFSAERPKGSFSTLEIQRTEQGDSAMYLCASSLARASNGYTFGSGTRLTVV.

The chain is built from TRBV5-4 and TRBJ2-3, with a possible D match to TRBD1 (6 bases). V was shortened by 4 bases and J by 5 bases, with 11 bases between the two germline ends. The V gene's germline CDR1 is SGHNT and CDR2 YYREEE (reference sequence). The CDR3 spans 13 residues. The CDR3, as DNA: TGTGCCAGCAGCCCGACACAGGGAGATACGCAGTATTTT. Its protein is CASSPTQGDTQYF.

In its sample, this clone was seen once. The J gene is TRBJ1-2, the V gene TRBV9; D uncertain. The CDR3 runs to 14 residues. The germline CDR1 and CDR2 sequences are SGDLS and YYNGEE. The V and J ends lost 0 bases and 8 bases respectively, with 14 bases between them. The CDR3 sequence is CASSVALGAEGYTF. CDR3 coding DNA: TGTGCCAGCAGCGTAGCCCTTGGCGCGGAGGGCTACACCTTC. Using reference TRBV9 and TRBJ1-2 for the parts outside the CDR3, the full variable domain is DSGVTQTPKHLITATGQRVTLRCSPRSGDLSVYWYQQSLDQGLQFLIQYYNGEERAKGNILERFSAQQFPDLHSELNLSSLELGDSALYFCASSVALGAEGYTFGSGTRLTVV.

In regard to this clone: This clone may be a read error of a much larger clone one base away. The chain couples TRBV6-6 to TRBJ2-5; the match to TRBD1 covers 7 bases. Looked up from germline, CDR1 is MNHNY and CDR2 is SVGAGI (reference sequence). CDR3 length: 15 amino acids. This CDR3 reads CTSSYTGTAQETQYF. The CDR3 DNA reads as TGTACCAGCAGTTATACCGGGACAGCACAAGAGACCCAGTACTTC.

The V call is TRBV6-1, the J call TRBJ1-2; TRBD1 is a possible D gene (5 bases). Trimming cost V 8 bases and J 4 bases, with 14 bases left between them. The CDR3 length is 13 residues. Germline CDR1 reads MNHNS; CDR2 reads SASEGT. The CDR3 is CASSAGQGYGYTF. The CDR3 nucleotides are TGTGCCAGCTCCGCCGGGCAGGGCTATGGCTACACCTTC.

This clone occurred a few times. J is TRBJ1-1 and V is TRBV29-1; 7 bases are a match to TRBD1. The CDR3 covers 13 residues. Germline CDR1 and CDR2: SQVTM and ANQGSEA. V trimming: 6 bases; J trimming: 1 base; junction bases outside the gene matches: 5. CDR3 in DNA: TGCAGCGTCAGGACAGGAGCGAACACTGAAGCTTTCTTT. It translates to CSVRTGANTEAFF.

In this sample, this clone turned up once. This rearrangement joins TRBV9 to TRBJ2-2; TRBD1 matches 7 bases. This CDR3 comprises 17 residues. The germline gives CDR1 SGDLS, CDR2 YYNGEE. With 4 bases clipped from V and 2 bases from J, the junction kept 11 bases outside the gene matches. The CDR3 DNA follows: TGTGCCAGCAGCCCTTTAACAGGGGCCTTTAACACCGGGGAGCTGTTTTTT. Protein: CASSPLTGAFNTGELFF.

This chain connects TRBV11-3 to TRBJ1-1; D is ambiguous. There are 15 residues in the CDR3. V dropped 4 bases and J dropped 1 base, with 13 bases sitting between them. Germline-derived CDR1 and CDR2 are SGHNT and YENEEA. The CDR3 sequence: CASSSSGSQNTEAFF. Written as DNA, the CDR3 is TGTGCCAGCAGCTCTTCGGGGTCCCAGAACACTGAAGCTTTCTTT.

The rearrangement joins TRBV19 to TRBJ1-6, with a possible D match to TRBD1 (5 bases). This CDR3 has 15 residues. V was trimmed by 3 bases and J by 10 bases, leaving 16 bases between them. Germline CDR1 LNHDA, CDR2 SQIVND (reference sequence). The CDR3 DNA reads as TGTGCCAGTAGTATTAAGTTCCAGGGCGGCTCACCCCTCCACTTT. This sequence encodes CASSIKFQGGSPLHF.

A few counts support this clone. This chain uses TRBV7-9 with TRBJ1-4, with D unclear. This CDR3 comprises 14 residues. From germline, CDR1 is SEHNR and CDR2 FQNEAQ (reference sequence). Deletions cut 7 bases from V and 8 bases from J, with 17 bases between. This CDR3 reads CASTLDGPGEKLFF. The CDR3, as DNA: TGTGCCAGCACCCTGGACGGCCCGGGAGAAAAACTGTTTTTT.

The rearrangement uses TRBV5-1 and TRBJ1-1; 12 nucleotides match TRBD1. This CDR3 region has 15 residues. Germline CDR1 is SGHRS and CDR2 is YFSETQ. V trimming: 0 bases; J trimming: 6 bases; junction bases outside the gene matches: 3. This CDR3 reads CASSLAGQGAAEAFF. In nucleotides, the CDR3 is TGCGCCAGCAGCTTGGCGGGACAGGGGGCGGCTGAAGCTTTCTTT.

The rearrangement uses TRBV7-9 and TRBJ2-5, with D unresolved. V was cut by 2 bases and J by 0 bases, with 13 bases left in between. The CDR3 has 16 residues. CDR1 and CDR2 (germline): SEHNR, FQNEAQ (reference sequence). CDR3 sequence reads: CASSLRKQKYQETQYF. CDR3 nucleotide sequence: TGTGCCAGCAGCTTACGTAAACAGAAGTACCAAGAGACCCAGTACTTC.